The rows below give T cell receptor beta chains drawn from one sample of a study of CD8 T cells in Susac syndrome. TCRdb analysed the immunoSEQ multiplex PCR reads with MiXCR anew, one entry per CDR3 protein. Here the sample spans about 140,000 distinct CDR3 sequences, 94% being singletons. Sequencing was carried out using CD4+ T cells from PBMCs. The origin of the receptors is a human donor in good health. Each CDR3 is given with its conserved first and last residue. A D gene is named only where the DNA matches it firmly. The size field is filled for only some rows; it gives once, few, many or a size class.

>TRBJ2-1|NA|NA|TRBV10-3
CAISALGEQFF
TGTGCCATCAGTGCTCTGGGTGAGCAGTTCTTC
>TRBJ2-4|NA|TRBD1|TRBV30
CAWAGTGRDKNIQYF
TGTGCCTGGGCTGGGACAGGCAGGGACAAAAACATTCAGTACTTC
>TRBJ2-3|NA|NA|TRBV12-3/TRBV12-4
CASTLSSLEEQYF
TGTGCCAGCACCCTATCTAGCTTAGAGGAGCAGTATTTT
>TRBJ2-2|NA|NA|TRBV12-3/TRBV12-4
CASKIGRNTGELFF
TGTGCCAGCAAAATCGGGAGAAACACCGGGGAGCTGTTTTTT
>TRBJ1-2|NA|NA|TRBV6-6
CASSYRIVEGYTF
TGTGCCAGCAGTTACCGGATCGTGGAGGGCTACACCTTC
>TRBJ2-3|NA|TRBD2|TRBV2
CASSARLAGGIDTQYF
TGTGCCAGCAGTGCCCGACTAGCGGGAGGGATAGATACGCAGTATTTT
>TRBJ2-3|NA|TRBD2|TRBV30
CAWSVQRTSGRAYDTQYF
TGTGCCTGGAGTGTACAGAGGACTAGCGGGAGGGCCTATGATACGCAGTATTTT
>TRBJ1-4|NA|NA|TRBV5-6
CASNSRRVDEKLFF
TGTGCCAGCAACTCTCGCAGGGTGGATGAAAAACTGTTTTTT
>TRBJ2-1|NA|TRBD2|TRBV30
CAWSVRGPTSGRHNEQFF
TGTGCCTGGAGTGTAAGGGGCCCGACTAGCGGACGCCACAATGAGCAGTTCTTC
>TRBJ2-1|NA|NA|TRBV14
CASSHFGPVGIRNEQFF
TGTGCCAGCAGCCACTTCGGTCCAGTGGGGATACGGAATGAGCAGTTCTTC
>TRBJ2-2|once|NA|TRBV27
CASSLSVGGELFF
TGTGCCAGCAGTTTATCGGTTGGCGGGGAGCTGTTTTTT
>TRBJ1-5|NA|TRBD1|TRBV20-1
CSASRDRGHQPQHF
TGCAGTGCTAGTCGGGACAGGGGGCACCAGCCCCAGCATTTT
>TRBJ1-2|NA|TRBD1|TRBV29-1
CSVEAGWGTGGNYGYTF
TGCAGCGTTGAAGCTGGGTGGGGGACAGGGGGCAACTATGGCTACACCTTC
>TRBJ2-1|NA|NA|TRBV5-4
CASRGSFSVANEQFF
TGTGCCAGCAGAGGTTCATTTTCGGTGGCCAATGAGCAGTTCTTC
>TRBJ2-7|NA|NA|TRBV29-1
CSVQGGVGVEQYF
TGCAGCGTCCAGGGTGGGGTTGGGGTCGAGCAGTACTTC